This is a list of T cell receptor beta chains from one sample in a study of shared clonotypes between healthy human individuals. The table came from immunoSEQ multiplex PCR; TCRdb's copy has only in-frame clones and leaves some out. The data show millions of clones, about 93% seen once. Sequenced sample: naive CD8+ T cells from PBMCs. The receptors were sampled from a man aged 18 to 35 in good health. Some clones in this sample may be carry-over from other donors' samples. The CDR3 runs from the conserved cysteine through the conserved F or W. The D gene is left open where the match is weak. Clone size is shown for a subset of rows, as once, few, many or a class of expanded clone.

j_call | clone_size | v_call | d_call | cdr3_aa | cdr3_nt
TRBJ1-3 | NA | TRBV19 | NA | CASSKWDNPSGNTIYF | TGTGCCAGTAGTAAATGGGACAACCCCTCTGGAAACACCATATATTTT
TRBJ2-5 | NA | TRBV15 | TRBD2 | CATQRERQETQYF | TGTGCCACCCAGCGGGAGAGACAAGAGACCCAGTACTTC
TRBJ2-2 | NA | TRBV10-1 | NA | CASSELVTGELFF | TGCGCCAGCAGTGAGCTAGTCACCGGGGAGCTGTTTTTT
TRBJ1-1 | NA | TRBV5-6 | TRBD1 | CASSSRGSNTEAFF | TGTGCCAGCAGCTCCAGGGGGTCTAACACTGAAGCTTTCTTT
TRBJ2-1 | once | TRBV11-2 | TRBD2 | CASSLVGGLAGGPNNEQFF | TGTGCCAGCAGCTTAGTGGGGGGACTAGCGGGAGGGCCGAACAATGAGCAGTTCTTC
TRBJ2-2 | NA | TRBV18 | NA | CASSPEGRNTGELFF | TGTGCCAGCTCACCGGAGGGGCGGAACACCGGGGAGCTGTTTTTT
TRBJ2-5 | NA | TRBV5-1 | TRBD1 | CASSLQGAWETQYF | TGCGCCAGCAGCTTGCAGGGGGCATGGGAGACCCAGTACTTC
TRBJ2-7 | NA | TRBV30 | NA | CAWSVDSEPYYEQYF | TGTGCCTGGAGTGTAGATAGTGAGCCCTACTACGAGCAGTACTTC
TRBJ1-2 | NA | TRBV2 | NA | CASSDPKGNNYGYTF | TGTGCCAGCAGTGATCCCAAGGGGAATAACTATGGCTACACCTTC
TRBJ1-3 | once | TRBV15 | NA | CATSLRWTDGNTIYF | TGTGCCACCAGCCTACGATGGACAGATGGAAACACCATATATTTT
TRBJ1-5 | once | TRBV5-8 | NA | CASGSDSNQPQHF | TGTGCCAGCGGCAGTGATAGCAATCAGCCCCAGCATTTT
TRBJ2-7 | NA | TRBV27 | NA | CASSLSVTYEQYF | TGTGCCAGCAGTCTTAGCGTTACCTACGAGCAGTACTTC
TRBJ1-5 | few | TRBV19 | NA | CASRGLWGNSNQPQHF | TGTGCCAGTAGAGGGCTCTGGGGTAATAGCAATCAGCCCCAGCATTTT
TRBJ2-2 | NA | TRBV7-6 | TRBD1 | CASSWRRGQGETGELFF | TGTGCCAGCAGCTGGAGACGAGGACAGGGTGAGACCGGGGAGCTGTTTTTT
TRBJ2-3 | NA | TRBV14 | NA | CASSQDNRGPDTDTQYF | TGTGCCAGCAGCCAAGATAATCGGGGACCAGACACAGATACGCAGTATTTT
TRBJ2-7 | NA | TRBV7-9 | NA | CASSLSLPTVYEQYF | TGTGCCAGCAGCTTAAGTCTTCCCACCGTCTACGAGCAGTACTTC
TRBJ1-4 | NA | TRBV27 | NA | CASSFGTRAEKLFF | TGTGCCAGCAGTTTCGGGACTAGGGCCGAAAAACTGTTTTTT
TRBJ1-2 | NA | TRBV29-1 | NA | CSVAWTANYGYTF | TGCAGCGTTGCTTGGACGGCGAACTATGGCTACACCTTC
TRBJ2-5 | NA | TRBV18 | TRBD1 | CASSPKDRGQETQYF | TGTGCCAGCTCACCCAAGGACAGGGGGCAGGAGACCCAGTACTTC
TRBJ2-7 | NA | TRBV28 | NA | CASSCDRPSYEQYF | TGTGCCAGCAGTTGCGACAGGCCATCCTACGAGCAGTACTTC
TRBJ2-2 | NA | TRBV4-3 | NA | CASSQGTLQTGELFF | TGCGCCAGCAGCCAAGGGACGCTTCAAACCGGGGAGCTGTTTTTT
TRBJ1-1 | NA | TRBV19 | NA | CASSILGGGNTEAFF | TGTGCCAGTAGTATTTTGGGGGGAGGGAACACTGAAGCTTTCTTT
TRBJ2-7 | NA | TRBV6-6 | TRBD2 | CASGSGSSLYEQYF | TGTGCCAGCGGGAGCGGGAGTAGCTTGTACGAGCAGTACTTC
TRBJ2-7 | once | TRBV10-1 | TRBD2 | CASSEGLAGGVYEQYF | TGCGCCAGCAGTGAAGGACTAGCGGGAGGGGTATACGAGCAGTACTTC
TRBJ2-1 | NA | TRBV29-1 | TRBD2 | CSVDGGSAYNEQFF | TGCAGCGTTGATGGCGGGAGCGCCTACAATGAGCAGTTCTTC
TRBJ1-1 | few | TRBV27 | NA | CASSRGTEAFF | TGTGCCAGCAGTCGGGGCACTGAAGCTTTCTTT
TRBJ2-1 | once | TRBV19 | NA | CASSIRGYRNEQFF | TGTGCCAGTAGTATCCGGGGGTATCGTAATGAGCAGTTCTTC
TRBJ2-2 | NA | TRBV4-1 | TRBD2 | CASSLLRRGLAGNTGELFF | TGCGCCAGCAGCCTCCTCCGACGGGGACTAGCGGGGAACACCGGGGAGCTGTTTTTT
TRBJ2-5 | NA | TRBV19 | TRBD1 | CASSIAHRDRAFETQYF | TGTGCCAGTAGTATAGCCCACCGTGACAGGGCGTTCGAGACCCAGTACTTC
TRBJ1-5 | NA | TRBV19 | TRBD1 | CASSADRGTNQPQHF | TGTGCCAGTAGTGCTGACAGGGGGACCAATCAGCCCCAGCATTTT
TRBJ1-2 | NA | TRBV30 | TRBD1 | CAWSVRGTGGRVGYTF | TGTGCCTGGAGTGTACGGGGGACAGGGGGCCGTGTAGGCTACACCTTC
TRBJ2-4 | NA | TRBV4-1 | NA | CASSQYTIAKNIQYF | TGCGCCAGCAGCCAGTACACCATAGCCAAAAACATTCAGTACTTC
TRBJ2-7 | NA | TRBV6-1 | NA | CASSFVSGTYEQYF | TGTGCCAGCAGCTTTGTTAGCGGTACCTACGAGCAGTACTTC
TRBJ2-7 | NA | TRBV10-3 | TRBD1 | CAISGNVGTGYNGDSYEQYF | TGTGCCATCAGTGGGAATGTTGGGACAGGGTATAATGGGGACTCCTACGAGCAGTACTTC
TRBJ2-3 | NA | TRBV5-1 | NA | CASSVRTTSTDTQYF | TGCGCCAGCAGCGTCAGGACAACTAGCACAGATACGCAGTATTTT
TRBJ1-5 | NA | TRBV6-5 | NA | CASRPTENSNQPQHF | TGTGCCAGCAGGCCGACGGAAAATAGCAATCAGCCCCAGCATTTT
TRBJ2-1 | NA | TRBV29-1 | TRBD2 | CSVVAGGHRNEQFF | TGCAGCGTTGTTGCGGGAGGGCACCGTAATGAGCAGTTCTTC
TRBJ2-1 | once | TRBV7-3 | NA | CASSPGGRNEQFF | TGTGCCAGCAGCCCCGGGGGCCGCAATGAGCAGTTCTTC
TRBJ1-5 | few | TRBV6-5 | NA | CASRARAVPNQPQHF | TGTGCCAGCAGAGCCCGGGCAGTACCTAATCAGCCCCAGCATTTT
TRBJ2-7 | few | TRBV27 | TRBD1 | CASSWDRGYEQYF | TGTGCCAGCAGTTGGGACAGGGGCTACGAGCAGTACTTC
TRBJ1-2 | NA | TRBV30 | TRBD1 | CAWTTGTGWSDYGYTF | TGTGCCTGGACCACCGGGACAGGGTGGTCAGACTATGGCTACACCTTC
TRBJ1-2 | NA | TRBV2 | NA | CASTPGNYGYTF | TGTGCCAGCACCCCAGGGAACTATGGCTACACCTTC
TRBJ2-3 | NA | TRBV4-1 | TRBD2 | CASSLTYSLAGSSTDTQYF | TGCGCCAGCAGCCTGACTTATAGCCTAGCGGGCTCTAGCACAGATACGCAGTATTTT
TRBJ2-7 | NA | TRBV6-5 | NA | CAARRDETYEQYF | TGTGCCGCGCGGAGGGACGAGACCTACGAGCAGTACTTC
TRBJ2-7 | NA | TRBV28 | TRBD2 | CASSSTLRGGRYGEQYF | TGTGCCAGCAGTTCTACCCTAAGGGGCGGGAGGTACGGGGAGCAGTACTTC
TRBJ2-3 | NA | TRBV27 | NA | CASSLGRDTQYF | TGTGCCAGCAGTTTAGGGCGTGATACGCAGTATTTT
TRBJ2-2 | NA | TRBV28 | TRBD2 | CASSFLAATGELFF | TGTGCCAGCAGTTTCCTAGCGGCCACCGGGGAGCTGTTTTTT
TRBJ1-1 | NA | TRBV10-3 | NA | CAIRSYREGRSRVNTEAFF | TGTGCCATCAGATCCTATCGGGAGGGGCGGTCTCGGGTGAACACTGAAGCTTTCTTT
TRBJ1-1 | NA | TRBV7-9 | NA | CASSLVGYNEAFF | TGTGCCAGCAGCTTAGTTGGATACAATGAAGCTTTCTTT
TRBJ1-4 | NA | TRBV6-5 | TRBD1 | CASVGQESSF | TGTGCCAGCGTGGGACAGGAATCCTCTTTT
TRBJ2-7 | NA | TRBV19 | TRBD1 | CASSIGGGQGTYEQYF | TGTGCCAGTAGTATAGGGGGCGGACAGGGTACCTACGAGCAGTACTTC
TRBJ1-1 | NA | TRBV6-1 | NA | CASRITGGSEAFF | TGTGCCAGCAGAATCACAGGCGGCAGTGAAGCTTTCTTT
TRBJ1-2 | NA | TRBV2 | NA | CASRTKDSVYGYTF | TGTGCCAGCAGGACTAAGGACAGCGTTTATGGCTACACCTTC
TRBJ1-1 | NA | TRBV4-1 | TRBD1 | CASSFRTGMNTEAFF | TGCGCCAGCAGCTTCCGGACAGGGATGAACACTGAAGCTTTCTTT
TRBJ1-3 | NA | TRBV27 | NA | CASSFLTGNGLDTIYF | TGTGCCAGCAGTTTCCTCACTGGGAACGGGCTGGATACCATATATTTT
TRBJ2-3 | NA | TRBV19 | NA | CASTYFFGGPTDTQYF | TGTGCCAGTACGTACTTTTTTGGAGGGCCGACAGATACGCAGTATTTT
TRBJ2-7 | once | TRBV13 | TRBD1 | CASSTLGQGGYEQYF | TGTGCCAGCAGCACTCTGGGACAGGGGGGTTACGAGCAGTACTTC